This TCR beta chain was captured by sequencing in a study of CXCR3-negative and CXCR3-positive naive CD8 T cells. The study, taken as a whole, reports: A higher hydrophobicity marked the TRB CDR3s of CXCR3-positive naive cells versus CXCR3-negative naive cells.

With UMI labels, 5' RACE was used to prepare the TRB cDNA libraries. After re-calling the 5' RACE reads, TCRdb lists one entry per CDR3 protein, DNA absent. Here the sample table reports more than 80,000 distinct CDR3 sequences. Worth noting for this clonotype: Antigen specificity is unknown.

Germline assignment: CDR1 SGHVS and CDR2 FNYEAQ. This CDR3 region has 13 residues. The receptor was derived from a human donor in good health. Some clones in this sample may be carry-over from other donors' samples. The chain recombines TRBV7-6 with TRBJ1-1. Material: naive CXCR3+ CD8+ T cells from blood. Subset in this sample: CD45RO-CCR7+CD27+CD95- naive CD8+ T cells expressing CXCR3 (TNR3+). CDR3 protein: CASRSSMNTEAFF. Filled out from reference TRBV7-6 and TRBJ1-1, the complete variable domain reads GAGVSQSPRYKVTKRGQDVALRCDPISGHVSLYWYRQALGQGPEFLTYFNYEAQQDKSGLPNDRFSAERPEGSISTLTIQRTEQRDSAMYRCASRSSMNTEAFFGQGTRLTVV.